The 5 T cell receptor beta chains reported below all come from one sample, sequenced in a study of blood T cell repertoires in COVID-19. Method: immunoSEQ multiplex PCR; TCRdb's copy keeps in-frame clones and lacks some. Among about 300,000 clones listed, around 86% were seen once. The source material was PBMCs or T cells enriched from blood (not recorded which). These receptors all stem from a woman aged 18-35 years who had recovered from COVID-19.

In this sample, this clone turned up once. CDR3 amino acids: CASRAWGDYGYTF. The CDR3 nucleotides are TGTGCCAGTCGCGCTTGGGGGGACTATGGCTACACCTTC. This chain joins TRBV27 and TRBJ1-2; the D gene is possibly TRBD1 (5 bases). The CDR3 contains 13 residues. Trimming stripped 9 bases from V and 3 bases from J, with 14 bases between. Germline values: CDR1 MNHEY, CDR2 SMNVEV (reference sequence).

The chain joins TRBV2 to TRBJ1-1; D may be TRBD1 (6 bases). The CDR3 totals 13 residues. Germline V gene lookup returns CDR1 SNHLY and CDR2 FYNNEI. Trimming pared 6 bases from V and 6 bases from J, leaving 14 bases between. For the CDR3, the DNA is TGTGCCAGCAGACCAACTCAGGGGTCTGAAGCTTTCTTT. Translated, it gives CASRPTQGSEAFF.

This chain connects TRBV12-3 or TRBV12-4 to TRBJ2-7; no reliable D call. CDR3 size: 13 residues. V dropped 5 bases and J dropped 1 base, with 9 bases sitting between them. The CDR3 DNA is TGTGCCAGCAGTCGTACAGAGTCCTACGAGCAGTACTTC. Translating gives CASSRTESYEQYF.

V is TRBV7-6 and J is TRBJ1-1; TRBD1 matches 9 bases. Germline values: CDR1 SGHVS, CDR2 FNYEAQ. This CDR3 has 14 amino acids. With 3 bases clipped from V and 6 bases from J, the junction kept 5 bases outside the gene matches. In DNA form, the CDR3 reads TGTGCCAGCAGCTTCTGGGACAGGGAGGCTGAAGCTTTCTTT. It encodes CASSFWDREAEAFF.

The gene calls are TRBV6-6 and TRBJ1-5, with a weak D call TRBD1 (6 bases). Germline-derived CDR1 and CDR2 are MNHNY and SVGAGI (reference sequence). V shed 5 bases and J shed 6 bases, with 11 bases lying between them. The CDR3 consists of 13 residues. This CDR3 is CASSTTGSQPQHF. CDR3 nucleotides: TGTGCCAGCAGTACCACAGGGAGTCAGCCCCAGCATTTT.